One sample yielded the 21 T cell receptor beta chains listed below, sequenced in a study of T-cell reconstitution after alpha-beta-depleted transplantation in children. The TCRbeta library was prepared with unique molecular identifiers. MiXCR, run by TCRdb on the PCR reads, gives a single entry per CDR3 protein. This table has some 81,000 distinct CDR3 sequences, roughly 15% appearing once. This sample comprised PBMCs, mostly from graft donor cells, obtained 180 days after TCRalphabeta/CD19-depleted stem cell transplant. The receptor source for this set is a male patient aged 2-15 years who had a stem cell transplant for acute lymphoblastic leukemia, so the T cells may come from the graft donor.

At least ten counts were recorded for this clonotype. The V and J genes are TRBV5-1 and TRBJ2-7, with D hard to call. This CDR3 has 12 amino acids. Germline CDR1 and CDR2: SGHRS and YFSETQ. V dropped 3 bases and J dropped 0 bases, with 4 bases sitting between them. Here the CDR3 reads CASSSASYEQYF. CDR3 in DNA: TGCGCCAGCAGCTCGGCCTCCTACGAGCAGTACTTC.

In this sample, this clonotype turned up many times. This chain links TRBV7-2 with TRBJ2-1; D is unresolved. The V end lost 3 bases, the J end lost 3 bases, and 3 bases lay between the germline ends. This CDR3 is 12 amino acids long. Germline V gene sequence: CDR1 SGHTA, CDR2 FQGNSA. The CDR3 region is CASSFLYNEQFF. The DNA of the CDR3 is TGTGCCAGCAGCTTCCTCTACAATGAGCAGTTCTTC.

This clonotype was seen ten or more times. The V gene is TRBV20-1, the J gene TRBJ1-3, with a weak D call TRBD1 (6 bases). Germline V gene sequence: CDR1 DFQATT, CDR2 SNEGSKA (reference sequence). V was trimmed by 0 bases and J by 2 bases, leaving 11 bases between them. This CDR3 spans 15 amino acids. In DNA form, the CDR3 reads TGCAGTGCTAGAGACATCACAGGGACTGGAAACACCATATATTTT. This sequence encodes CSARDITGTGNTIYF.

In this sample, this clonotype turned up many times. The chain carries TRBV7-9 and TRBJ2-5, with D unresolved. The germline gives CDR1 SEHNR, CDR2 FQNEAQ (reference sequence). V shed 5 bases and J shed 3 bases, with 13 bases lying between them. The CDR3 contains 14 residues. The CDR3 region has the DNA TGTGCCAGCAGCACCCAGGACCGCAAAGAGACCCAGTACTTC. Its protein is CASSTQDRKETQYF.

This clonotype was seen many times. The chain links TRBV7-6 to TRBJ1-3; D gene uncertain. Germline V gene data show CDR1 as SGHVS and CDR2 as FNYEAQ. V lost 7 bases and J lost 0, with 10 bases in between. This CDR3 region has 14 residues. DNA of the CDR3: TGTGCCAGCAAGGATCCCAGCTCTGGAAACACCATATATTTT. Translation gives CASKDPSSGNTIYF.

The J gene is TRBJ2-1, the V gene TRBV7-9; 11 nucleotides match TRBD1. Trimming removed 4 bases from V and 6 bases from J; junction bases left unmatched: 5. Germline CDR1 and CDR2: SEHNR and FQNEAQ (reference sequence). The CDR3 runs 15 residues. As DNA, the CDR3 is TGTGCCAGCAGCTCTAGCGGGACAGGGGGCAATGAGCAGTTCTTC. Residues: CASSSSGTGGNEQFF.

There are many counts of this clonotype. The CDR3 region is CSVLTSRSSYEQYF. CDR3 nucleotide sequence: TGCAGCGTTCTGACTAGCCGAAGCTCCTACGAGCAGTACTTC. The rearrangement uses TRBV29-1 and TRBJ2-7, with 7 bases fitting TRBD2. The CDR3 runs 14 residues. Looked up from germline, CDR1 is SQVTM and CDR2 is ANQGSEA. Trimming removed 5 bases from V and 0 bases from J; junction bases left unmatched: 7.

This clonotype was detected a few times. This chain connects TRBV7-6 to TRBJ2-7, with 8 bases lining up with TRBD1. The CDR3 is 18 residues long. The germline CDR1 and CDR2 sequences are SGHVS and FNYEAQ. V trimming: 0 bases; J trimming: 2 bases; junction bases outside the gene matches: 12. The CDR3 protein is CASSLALRQGLLTYEQYF. CDR3 DNA sequence: TGTGCCAGCAGCTTAGCGCTAAGACAGGGGCTCTTAACCTACGAGCAGTACTTC. The variable domain in full, with the rest retrieved from reference TRBV7-6 and TRBJ2-7, is GAGVSQSPRYKVTKRGQDVALRCDPISGHVSLYWYRQALGQGPEFLTYFNYEAQQDKSGLPNDRFSAERPEGSISTLTIQRTEQRDSAMYRCASSLALRQGLLTYEQYFGPGTRLTVT.

The chain employs TRBV20-1 and TRBJ2-7; 7 bases agree with TRBD1. Germline V CDR1 and CDR2: DFQATT, SNEGSKA (reference sequence). With V trimmed by 3 bases and J by 13 bases, 9 bases remained unmatched. The CDR3 has 11 residues. The CDR3 nucleotides are TGCAGTGCTAGGCCGGACAGGTGGCAATACTTC. Amino acids: CSARPDRWQYF.

This clonotype was seen only a few times. The V and J genes are TRBV7-9 and TRBJ2-1; 7 bases are a match to TRBD2. V was pared by 0 bases and J by 8 bases, with 7 bases of the junction left unmatched. The length of the CDR3 is 15 residues. Germline CDR1 is SEHNR and CDR2 is FQNEAQ (reference sequence). CDR3 DNA sequence: TGTGCCAGCAGCTTAGCGGGACTACCTAACCATGAGCAGTTCTTC. Translation: CASSLAGLPNHEQFF.

This clonotype was detected a few times. The V call is TRBV24-1, the J call TRBJ2-2; tentatively, D is TRBD1 (6 bases). From germline, CDR1 is KGHDR and CDR2 SFDVKD. Trimming removed 6 bases at V and 3 bases at J, with 10 bases between. The CDR3 is 14 amino acids. The CDR3 bases are TGTGCCACCAGTCAGGGGCGGGACACCGGGGAGCTGTTTTTT. Protein product: CATSQGRDTGELFF.

Only a few counts were recorded for this clonotype. The chain carries TRBV11-1 and TRBJ1-3, with D possibly being TRBD1 (5 bases). From germline, CDR1 is SGHAT and CDR2 FQDESV (reference sequence). V dropped 1 base and J dropped 0 bases, with 16 bases sitting between them. CDR3 length: 18 amino acids. CDR3 bases: TGTGCCAGCAGCTTAGACGCCGCGGGGCTGAGCTCTGGAAACACCATATATTTT. Translating it yields CASSLDAAGLSSGNTIYF.

The chain is built from TRBV7-3 and TRBJ2-3; D is undetermined. The V end lost 0 bases, the J end lost 0 bases, and 13 bases lay between the germline ends. CDR3 length equals 17 residues. Looked up from germline, CDR1 is SGHTA and CDR2 is FQGTGA. This CDR3 is CASSLTPGGASTDTQYF. CDR3 DNA: TGTGCCAGCAGCTTAACCCCTGGCGGAGCTAGCACAGATACGCAGTATTTT.

Concerning this clonotype: A clone one base away is much larger, so this may be a read error. The chain couples TRBV20-1 to TRBJ2-3; D is unclear. Trimming cost V 6 bases and J 4 bases, with 14 bases left between them. Germline V gene data show CDR1 as DFQATT and CDR2 as SNEGSKA (reference sequence). CDR3 size: 13 residues. The CDR3 nucleotides read TGCAGTGCCCAACGCGTAGCCGCAGATACGCAGTATTTT. This encodes CSAQRVAADTQYF.

This clonotype was seen a few times. V and J are TRBV4-3 and TRBJ1-2, with no clear D. CDR3 length: 14 residues. Trimming removed 5 bases from V and 4 bases from J, with 14 bases in between. From germline, CDR1 is LGHNA and CDR2 YSLEER. CDR3 nucleotides: TGCGCCAGCAGCTACATAATAGGGATCTATGGCTACACCTTC. It encodes CASSYIIGIYGYTF.

This chain uses TRBV9 with TRBJ2-3, with D unclear. The germline CDR1 and CDR2 sequences are SGDLS and YYNGEE. The V and J ends lost 4 bases and 4 bases respectively, with 16 bases between them. The CDR3 sequence is 15 residues long. CDR3 protein: CASSLRPRPADTQYF. DNA for the CDR3: TGTGCCAGCAGCCTCCGGCCCCGCCCGGCAGATACGCAGTATTTT.

The rearrangement joins TRBV30 to TRBJ1-2; 8 nucleotides align to TRBD1. There are 12 residues in the CDR3. Germline CDR1 is GTSNPN and CDR2 is SVGIG (reference sequence). After removal of 0 bases from V and 8 bases from J, the junction contained 2 bases not matched to a gene. Here the CDR3 reads CAWSVAGGGYTF. In DNA form, the CDR3 reads TGTGCCTGGAGTGTAGCAGGGGGCGGCTACACCTTC. Based on the CDR3 plus reference TRBV30 and TRBJ1-2, the full variable domain is SQTIHQWPATLVQPVGSPLSLECTVEGTSNPNLYWYRQAAGRGLQLLFYSVGIGQISSEVPQNLSASRPQDRQFILSSKKLLLSDSGFYLCAWSVAGGGYTFGSGTRLTVV.

The chain is built from TRBV15 and TRBJ2-1; TRBD2 matches 8 bases. V lost 5 bases to trimming and J lost 6 bases; unmatched junction nucleotides: 12. This CDR3 region has 16 residues. The germline CDR1 and CDR2 sequences are LNHNV and YYDKDF (reference sequence). CDR3 sequence reads: CATSPRWSGGSNEQFF. CDR3 DNA sequence: TGTGCCACCAGCCCTAGATGGAGCGGGGGCTCCAATGAGCAGTTCTTC.

The chain couples TRBV10-3 to TRBJ2-2; TRBD2 agrees at 14 bases. Germline V gene lookup returns CDR1 ENHRY and CDR2 SYGVKD. The CDR3 length is 16 residues. V lost 10 bases, J lost 1 base, and 5 bases stayed unmatched. CDR3 protein: CATWGLAGVNTGELFF. The CDR3 DNA reads TGTGCCACCTGGGGACTAGCGGGAGTGAACACCGGGGAGCTGTTTTTT.

This sequence joins TRBV18 and TRBJ2-7, with TRBD1 as a possible D gene (5 bases). The V and J ends lost 2 bases and 3 bases respectively, with 8 bases between them. The CDR3 loop spans 13 amino acids. Per germline, CDR1 KGHSH and CDR2 LQKENI. Here the CDR3 reads CASSPTGLYEQYF. The DNA for the CDR3 is TGTGCCAGCTCACCAACAGGTCTCTACGAGCAGTACTTC.

At least ten counts were recorded for this clonotype. The CDR3 sequence is CASSPQRGIAYEQYF. For the CDR3, the DNA is TGTGCCAGCAGCCCCCAAAGGGGGATCGCCTACGAGCAGTACTTC. The chain recombines TRBV3-1 with TRBJ2-7, with a weak D call TRBD1 (6 bases). The CDR3 has 15 residues. CDR1 and CDR2 (germline): LGHDT, YNNKEL (reference sequence). V lost 4 bases to trimming and J lost 2 bases, with 15 bases between them.